These T cell receptor beta chains were read from a single sample in a study of technical replicates of blood from several donors. Sequenced by immunoSEQ multiplex PCR; TCRdb stores in-frame clones only, minus some. The data show more than 50,000 clones, approximately 87% seen once. Sequenced material: PBMCs. The receptors come from a human donor in good health. Some clones in this sample may be carry-over from other donors' samples. CDR3s include the opening cysteine and the closing phenylalanine or tryptophan. Fields, in order: V gene, clone size, D gene, J gene, CDR3 protein, CDR3 DNA. A D gene is named only where the DNA matches it firmly. Where a row states a size, it is once, few, many or the class of an expanded clone; other rows omit it.

v_gene: TRBV7-2; abundance: -; d_gene: TRBD2; j_gene: TRBJ2-2; CDR3aa: CASSVGLAGGELFF; CDR3nt: TGTGCCAGCAGCGTGGGACTAGCTGGCGGGGAGCTGTTTTTT
v_gene: TRBV5-6; abundance: -; d_gene: TRBD1; j_gene: TRBJ2-7; CDR3aa: CASSLEGQGAYEQYF; CDR3nt: TGTGCCAGCAGCTTGGAGGGACAGGGGGCCTACGAGCAGTACTTC
v_gene: TRBV5-4; abundance: -; d_gene: TRBD1; j_gene: TRBJ2-3; CDR3aa: CASSSGQVKTDTQYF; CDR3nt: TGTGCCAGCAGCTCGGGACAGGTAAAGACAGATACGCAGTATTTT
v_gene: TRBV6-1; abundance: -; d_gene: -; j_gene: TRBJ2-2; CDR3aa: CASSIKTSTGELFF; CDR3nt: TGTGCCAGCAGCATAAAAACCAGCACCGGGGAGCTGTTTTTT
v_gene: TRBV7-9; abundance: -; d_gene: -; j_gene: TRBJ1-5; CDR3aa: CASSGGAGVSNQPQHF; CDR3nt: TGTGCCAGCAGTGGAGGGGCCGGGGTGAGCAATCAGCCCCAGCATTTT
v_gene: TRBV4-1; abundance: -; d_gene: TRBD2; j_gene: TRBJ2-1; CDR3aa: CASSQLGLVRNEQFF; CDR3nt: TGCGCCAGCAGCCAATTAGGACTAGTTCGAAATGAGCAGTTCTTC
v_gene: TRBV13; abundance: -; d_gene: TRBD1; j_gene: TRBJ2-6; CDR3aa: CASSPPGQLSSGANVLTF; CDR3nt: TGTGCCAGCAGCCCACCGGGACAGCTAAGCTCTGGGGCCAACGTCCTGACTTTC
v_gene: TRBV4-2; abundance: -; d_gene: TRBD1; j_gene: TRBJ2-7; CDR3aa: CASSPRDRGFHEQYF; CDR3nt: TGTGCCAGCAGCCCCCGGGACAGGGGTTTCCACGAGCAGTACTTC
v_gene: TRBV5-6; abundance: few; d_gene: TRBD2; j_gene: TRBJ2-1; CDR3aa: CASSLLAGVGGNEQFF; CDR3nt: TGTGCCAGCAGCCTCTTAGCGGGAGTCGGGGGCAATGAGCAGTTCTTC
v_gene: TRBV6-4; abundance: -; d_gene: -; j_gene: TRBJ2-7; CDR3aa: CASSANRVSEQYF; CDR3nt: TGTGCCAGCAGTGCTAACAGGGTGAGCGAGCAGTACTTC
v_gene: TRBV6-1; abundance: -; d_gene: TRBD1; j_gene: TRBJ1-6; CDR3aa: CAAADRYNSPLHF; CDR3nt: TGTGCCGCCGCGGACAGGTATAATTCACCCCTCCACTTT
v_gene: TRBV7-2; abundance: -; d_gene: TRBD2; j_gene: TRBJ2-3; CDR3aa: CASSPGRVGDTQYF; CDR3nt: TGTGCCAGCAGCCCCGGGAGGGTTGGAGATACGCAGTATTTT
v_gene: TRBV7-6; abundance: once; d_gene: TRBD1; j_gene: TRBJ1-1; CDR3aa: CASSPLDRGPTEAFF; CDR3nt: TGTGCCAGCAGCCCCCTCGACAGGGGGCCAACTGAAGCTTTCTTT
v_gene: TRBV5-4; abundance: -; d_gene: -; j_gene: TRBJ2-2; CDR3aa: CASTKQGGLPGELFF; CDR3nt: TGTGCCAGCACAAAACAGGGGGGGCTCCCCGGGGAGCTGTTTTTT
v_gene: TRBV15; abundance: -; d_gene: -; j_gene: TRBJ2-1; CDR3aa: CATSRVGLEGGNEQFF; CDR3nt: TGTGCCACCAGCAGAGTTGGACTAGAGGGGGGAAATGAGCAGTTCTTC
v_gene: TRBV9; abundance: -; d_gene: TRBD2; j_gene: TRBJ2-1; CDR3aa: CASSVLAGGDEQFF; CDR3nt: TGTGCCAGCAGCGTACTAGCGGGAGGGGATGAGCAGTTCTTC
v_gene: TRBV27; abundance: -; d_gene: TRBD2; j_gene: TRBJ2-7; CDR3aa: CASGGVSYEQYF; CDR3nt: TGTGCCAGCGGGGGGGTCTCCTACGAGCAGTACTTC
v_gene: TRBV7-3; abundance: -; d_gene: TRBD2; j_gene: TRBJ2-5; CDR3aa: CASSSGQRGGLKETQYF; CDR3nt: TGTGCCAGCAGCTCTGGCCAGCGGGGGGGCCTGAAAGAGACCCAGTACTTC
v_gene: TRBV5-1; abundance: -; d_gene: TRBD2; j_gene: TRBJ2-7; CDR3aa: CASSFGTSGRATASEQYF; CDR3nt: TGCGCCAGCAGCTTCGGGACTAGCGGGAGGGCCACGGCGAGCGAGCAGTACTTC
v_gene: TRBV18; abundance: -; d_gene: -; j_gene: TRBJ1-5; CDR3aa: CASSPFQSLSNQPQHF; CDR3nt: TGTGCCAGCTCCCCATTTCAGTCCTTAAGCAATCAGCCCCAGCATTTT
v_gene: TRBV25-1; abundance: -; d_gene: TRBD1; j_gene: TRBJ1-3; CDR3aa: CASTGTGLNTIYF; CDR3nt: TGTGCCAGCACCGGGACAGGTCTTAACACCATATATTTT
v_gene: TRBV19; abundance: -; d_gene: -; j_gene: TRBJ1-5; CDR3aa: CASSIVTTGNQPQHF; CDR3nt: TGTGCCAGTAGTATAGTAACCACAGGGAATCAGCCCCAGCATTTT
v_gene: TRBV30; abundance: once; d_gene: -; j_gene: TRBJ2-7; CDR3aa: CAWSVQGSEQYF; CDR3nt: TGTGCCTGGAGTGTACAGGGCTCCGAGCAGTACTTC
v_gene: TRBV7-8; abundance: -; d_gene: -; j_gene: TRBJ2-3; CDR3aa: CASGTAPGTDTQYF; CDR3nt: TGTGCCAGCGGCACCGCCCCGGGGACAGATACGCAGTATTTT
v_gene: TRBV29-1; abundance: -; d_gene: -; j_gene: TRBJ2-7; CDR3aa: CSVEVSLTGEQYF; CDR3nt: TGCAGCGTTGAAGTTAGCCTTACAGGCGAGCAGTACTTC
v_gene: TRBV6-5; abundance: -; d_gene: TRBD1; j_gene: TRBJ1-1; CDR3aa: CASSYSPGQGSAFF; CDR3nt: TGTGCCAGCAGTTACTCACCGGGACAGGGGTCAGCTTTCTTT
v_gene: TRBV11-1; abundance: -; d_gene: TRBD2; j_gene: TRBJ2-7; CDR3aa: CASSFSGTSYEQYF; CDR3nt: TGTGCCAGCAGCTTCTCCGGGACTAGCTACGAGCAGTACTTC
v_gene: TRBV29-1; abundance: -; d_gene: TRBD2; j_gene: TRBJ2-7; CDR3aa: CSVEDARRGAGEQYF; CDR3nt: TGCAGCGTTGAAGATGCGCGGCGGGGGGCCGGGGAGCAGTACTTC
v_gene: TRBV5-1; abundance: few; d_gene: -; j_gene: TRBJ2-7; CDR3aa: CASSWISGGGYEQYF; CDR3nt: TGCGCCAGCAGCTGGATTTCGGGGGGCGGCTACGAGCAGTACTTC
v_gene: TRBV27; abundance: -; d_gene: -; j_gene: TRBJ2-1; CDR3aa: CASSLWAGSSYNEQFF; CDR3nt: TGTGCCAGCAGTTTGTGGGCGGGGAGCTCCTACAATGAGCAGTTCTTC
v_gene: TRBV7-9; abundance: -; d_gene: -; j_gene: TRBJ2-1; CDR3aa: CASSLVGGAAYNEQFF; CDR3nt: TGTGCCAGCAGCTTAGTGGGGGGGGCGGCCTACAATGAGCAGTTCTTC
v_gene: TRBV30; abundance: -; d_gene: -; j_gene: TRBJ1-1; CDR3aa: CAGGQNLNTEAFF; CDR3nt: TGTGCCGGTGGGCAGAACTTGAACACTGAAGCTTTCTTT
v_gene: TRBV5-1; abundance: -; d_gene: -; j_gene: TRBJ2-3; CDR3aa: CASSLGQSSTDTQYF; CDR3nt: TGCGCCAGCAGCTTGGGACAGAGTAGCACAGATACGCAGTATTTT
v_gene: TRBV4-1; abundance: -; d_gene: TRBD2; j_gene: TRBJ2-1; CDR3aa: CASSQGGLAASYNEQFF; CDR3nt: TGCGCCAGCAGCCAAGGGGGACTAGCTGCGTCCTACAATGAGCAGTTCTTC
v_gene: TRBV5-1; abundance: -; d_gene: TRBD2; j_gene: TRBJ2-5; CDR3aa: CASSRLAGGETQYF; CDR3nt: TGCGCCAGCAGCCGGCTAGCGGGAGGAGAGACCCAGTACTTC
v_gene: TRBV5-1; abundance: -; d_gene: TRBD1; j_gene: TRBJ2-5; CDR3aa: CASRRGRTPSETQYF; CDR3nt: TGCGCCAGCCGAAGGGGGCGCACCCCTTCAGAGACCCAGTACTTC
v_gene: TRBV18; abundance: -; d_gene: -; j_gene: TRBJ2-7; CDR3aa: CASSPGRGDLSYEQYF; CDR3nt: TGTGCCAGCTCACCGGGCAGGGGCGACCTCTCCTACGAGCAGTACTTC
v_gene: TRBV10-3; abundance: -; d_gene: -; j_gene: TRBJ2-1; CDR3aa: CAIRGADYNEQFF; CDR3nt: TGTGCCATCAGGGGGGCAGATTACAATGAGCAGTTCTTC
v_gene: TRBV18; abundance: once; d_gene: -; j_gene: TRBJ1-2; CDR3aa: CASSPYREHGYTF; CDR3nt: TGTGCCAGCTCACCATACAGGGAGCATGGCTACACCTTC
v_gene: TRBV7-2; abundance: -; d_gene: TRBD2; j_gene: TRBJ2-1; CDR3aa: CASSLAVTSGGLNEQFF; CDR3nt: TGTGCCAGCAGCTTAGCGGTGACTAGCGGGGGGCTCAATGAGCAGTTCTTC
v_gene: TRBV14; abundance: -; d_gene: TRBD1; j_gene: TRBJ2-7; CDR3aa: CASSLYGTGIDEQYF; CDR3nt: TGTGCCAGCAGCCTATACGGGACAGGGATCGACGAGCAGTACTTC
v_gene: TRBV5-1; abundance: -; d_gene: TRBD2; j_gene: TRBJ2-5; CDR3aa: CASRIGLAGGPKTQYF; CDR3nt: TGCGCCAGCAGAATCGGACTAGCGGGAGGGCCTAAGACCCAGTACTTC
v_gene: TRBV7-3; abundance: -; d_gene: -; j_gene: TRBJ1-6; CDR3aa: CASSLNFNNSPLHF; CDR3nt: TGTGCCAGCAGCTTAAATTTTAATAATTCACCCCTCCACTTT
v_gene: TRBV9; abundance: -; d_gene: -; j_gene: TRBJ1-4; CDR3aa: CASSVRGAVGNEKLFF; CDR3nt: TGTGCCAGCAGCGTACGAGGCGCGGTTGGAAATGAAAAACTGTTTTTT
v_gene: TRBV7-2; abundance: -; d_gene: TRBD1; j_gene: TRBJ1-2; CDR3aa: CASSLASRTGTLGYTF; CDR3nt: TGTGCCAGCAGCTTAGCGTCCAGGACAGGGACGTTAGGCTACACCTTC
v_gene: TRBV6-1; abundance: -; d_gene: TRBD2; j_gene: TRBJ2-1; CDR3aa: CASRTGTSFLEQFF; CDR3nt: TGTGCCAGCAGGACCGGGACTAGCTTCCTTGAGCAGTTCTTC
v_gene: TRBV2; abundance: -; d_gene: TRBD2; j_gene: TRBJ2-7; CDR3aa: CASSEPGGAGEQYF; CDR3nt: TGTGCCAGCAGTGAACCGGGAGGAGCGGGAGAGCAGTACTTC
v_gene: TRBV27; abundance: -; d_gene: -; j_gene: TRBJ2-7; CDR3aa: CASSSGSLYEQYF; CDR3nt: TGTGCCAGCAGTTCAGGGTCTCTCTACGAGCAGTACTTC
v_gene: TRBV11-2; abundance: -; d_gene: TRBD1; j_gene: TRBJ2-1; CDR3aa: CASGGIRDRRNEQFF; CDR3nt: TGTGCCAGCGGAGGCATCCGGGACAGAAGGAATGAGCAGTTCTTC
v_gene: TRBV15; abundance: -; d_gene: -; j_gene: TRBJ1-1; CDR3aa: CATSRGPQVGVTEAFF; CDR3nt: TGTGCCACCAGCAGAGGACCTCAGGTCGGGGTCACTGAAGCTTTCTTT
v_gene: TRBV2; abundance: -; d_gene: TRBD1; j_gene: TRBJ1-2; CDR3aa: CASKGQNYGYTF; CDR3nt: TGTGCCAGCAAGGGACAGAATTATGGCTACACCTTC
v_gene: TRBV7-2; abundance: -; d_gene: TRBD1; j_gene: TRBJ1-5; CDR3aa: CASSLVLDRYSNQPQHF; CDR3nt: TGTGCCAGCAGCTTAGTTTTGGACAGGTATAGCAATCAGCCCCAGCATTTT
v_gene: TRBV10-3; abundance: -; d_gene: TRBD2; j_gene: TRBJ2-5; CDR3aa: CAIRAGDGETQYF; CDR3nt: TGTGCCATCAGGGCGGGGGACGGTGAGACCCAGTACTTC